Included here is one TCR beta chain sequence, with context. Its antigen remains unidentified. The donors were all Caucasian adults (living in Nashville, Tennessee). This CDR3 comprises 16 residues. Per the germline V gene, CDR1 is SGDLS and CDR2 is YYNGEE. The V end lost 0 bases, the J end lost 4 bases, and 16 bases lay between the germline ends. Libraries were prepared by immunoSEQ multiplex PCR; TCRdb keeps only in-frame clonotypes and omits some of them. This sample carries over 850,000 clones, around 82% of them seen once, and the ten largest clones take around 0.61%. This entry comes from a study of shared clonotypes between healthy human individuals. Study outcomes and limitations: In having few donors, the study represented limited genetic and exposure-history diversity.

The gene calls are TRBV9 and TRBJ2-5; D may match TRBD1 or TRBD2 (5 bases each). The sample comprised memory CD4+ T cells from PBMCs. Subset described: CD45RA-negative fraction. The source of this sequence is a young man in good health. Some clones in this sample may be carry-over from other donors' samples. The CDR3 spells CASSVGLAYGGETQYF. The CDR3 bases are TGTGCCAGCAGCGTAGGTTTGGCCTATGGGGGAGAGACCCAGTACTTC.